These 32 T cell receptor beta chains originate from one sample sequenced in a study of naive and memory T cell subsets. Overall study findings and caveats: A few larger clonotypes appeared in naive repertoires, especially CD8, possibly memory cells re-expressing CD45RA.

An equimolar mix of two oligonucleotides served as the beta constant-region primer for TRBC1 and TRBC2. Four rounds of PCR amplified the ligated cDNA using nested alpha and beta constant-region primers plus SP2. TCRdb itself ran the UMI-ligation and nested PCR reads through MiXCR, one entry per CDR3 protein. The sample shows tens of thousands of distinct CDR3 sequences, about 11% of them seen only once. Antigen specificity for these receptors is unknown. Sequenced: naive CD4+ T cells from blood. These receptors all stem from a human donor in good health.

This clonotype was seen many times. The chain is built from TRBV7-2 and TRBJ2-1, with D perhaps being TRBD1 or TRBD2 (5 bases each). V lost 0 bases and J lost 0, with 6 bases in between. The V gene's germline CDR1 is SGHTA and CDR2 FQGNSA. CDR3 length equals 15 residues. DNA for the CDR3: TGTGCCAGCAGCTTAGCGGGACCCTCCTACAATGAGCAGTTCTTC. Its translation is CASSLAGPSYNEQFF.

The V and J genes are TRBV9 and TRBJ1-6; the match to TRBD1 covers 7 bases. The ends lost 0 bases at V and 6 bases at J; junction bases unmatched: 3. Germline CDR1 is SGDLS and CDR2 is YYNGEE. The length of the CDR3 is 15 residues. CDR3 residues: CASSVEGQRNSPLHF. The CDR3 DNA reads TGTGCCAGCAGCGTAGAGGGACAGCGTAATTCACCCCTCCACTTT.

This clonotype turned up a few times. The chain combines TRBV6-2 or TRBV6-3 with TRBJ1-5; the D gene is possibly TRBD1 (6 bases). CDR1 and CDR2 from the germline V gene are MNHEY and SVGEGT. The CDR3 length is 14 residues. V lost 6 bases, J lost 7 bases, and 16 bases lay in between. CDR3 sequence reads: CASSPGDAGQPQHF. The CDR3 coding sequence is TGTGCCAGCAGCCCAGGGGACGCGGGGCAGCCCCAGCATTTT.

The V gene is TRBV5-1, the J gene TRBJ2-3; 9 positions match TRBD2. This CDR3 comprises 15 residues. V dropped 0 bases and J dropped 6; count of bases not matched to a gene: 5. Germline CDR1 reads SGHRS; CDR2 reads YFSETQ. The CDR3 nucleotides read TGCGCCAGCAGCTTGGGCGGGAGGGCCCCCGATACGCAGTATTTT. Its translation is CASSLGGRAPDTQYF. The complete variable domain, with remaining parts taken from reference TRBV5-1 and TRBJ2-3, reads KAGVTQTPRYLIKTRGQQVTLSCSPISGHRSVSWYQQTPGQGLQFLFEYFSETQRNKGNFPGRFSGRQFSNSRSEMNVSTLELGDSALYLCASSLGGRAPDTQYFGPGTRLTVL.

This clonotype has just a few counts. V usage is TRBV4-2 and J usage is TRBJ2-3; D ambiguous. The CDR3 is made up of 12 amino acids. Per germline, CDR1 LGHNA and CDR2 YNFKEQ. Trimming took 0 bases from V and 3 from J, leaving 1 base between them. The CDR3 region is CASSQDTDTQYF. The CDR3 nucleotides read TGTGCCAGCAGCCAAGATACAGATACGCAGTATTTT.

The V and J genes are TRBV14 and TRBJ2-2; 9 bases match TRBD1. The CDR3 extends over 14 amino acids. Germline CDR1 and CDR2: SGHDN and FVKESK. V lost 6 bases, J lost 4 bases, and 3 bases stayed unmatched. This chain's CDR3 is CASSTQGATGELFF. The CDR3, as DNA: TGTGCCAGCAGTACACAGGGGGCCACCGGGGAGCTGTTTTTT. The whole variable domain, remainder taken from reference TRBV14 and TRBJ2-2, is EAGVTQFPSHSVIEKGQTVTLRCDPISGHDNLYWYRRVMGKEIKFLLHFVKESKQDESGMPNNRFLAERTGGTYSTLKVQPAELEDSGVYFCASSTQGATGELFFGEGSRLTVL.

The chain combines TRBV30 with TRBJ1-3; D is possibly TRBD1 (5 bases). The germline V gene has CDR1 GTSNPN and CDR2 SVGIG (reference sequence). This CDR3 is built from 14 residues. The V and J ends lost 2 bases and 1 base respectively, with 9 bases between them. CDR3: CAWSYGGSGNTIYF. In nucleotides, the CDR3 is TGTGCCTGGAGTTACGGGGGATCTGGAAACACCATATATTTT.

The chain combines TRBV24-1 with TRBJ1-2; D remains unclear. This CDR3 region has 14 residues. Deletions cut 0 bases from V and 6 bases from J, with 10 bases between. Germline V gene sequence: CDR1 KGHDR, CDR2 SFDVKD. The CDR3 DNA sequence: TGTGCCACCAGTGATTTGTGGGGAGGTGATGGCTACACCTTC. Amino acid sequence: CATSDLWGGDGYTF.

The table lists this clonotype with many counts. The chain couples TRBV20-1 to TRBJ1-6; TRBD1 matches at 9 bases. Germline V gene sequence: CDR1 DFQATT, CDR2 SNEGSKA (reference sequence). Trimming removed 2 bases from V and 7 bases from J; junction bases left unmatched: 9. This CDR3 has 16 residues. The CDR3 loop is CSARRGQGRWNSPLHF. In nucleotides, the CDR3 is TGCAGTGCTAGAAGGGGACAGGGAAGATGGAATTCACCCCTCCACTTT.

In regard to this clonotype: Mismatch with germline at one junction end may stem from a read error. V and J are TRBV27 and TRBJ2-5; 8 bases match TRBD2. The germline V gene has CDR1 MNHEY and CDR2 SMNVEV (reference sequence). The CDR3 is made up of 17 amino acids. The CDR3 here is CASGLSILAATQETQYF. CDR3 bases: TGTGCCAGCGGTTTATCGATACTAGCGGCGACTCAAGAGACCCAGTACTTC.

This clonotype was observed a few times. This chain joins TRBV6-2 or TRBV6-3 and TRBJ2-6; D remains ambiguous. CDR3 length: 17 amino acids. The ends were cut back, 9 bases at V and 2 bases at J, with 20 bases in the middle. Germline CDR1 reads MNHEY; CDR2 reads SVGEGT. The CDR3, as DNA: TGTGCCAGTTCCCTCTGGGAAATGGTCGCTGGGGCCAACGTCCTGACTTTC. Translation: CASSLWEMVAGANVLTF.

As regards this clonotype: This may come from a read error, since a much larger clone is one base off. The V and J genes are TRBV12-3 or TRBV12-4 and TRBJ1-1; TRBD1 is a possible D gene (6 bases). The CDR3 covers 14 residues. V was pared by 6 bases and J by 0 bases, with 11 bases between. CDR3 sequence: CASRQGQLNTEAFF. The CDR3 DNA sequence: TGTGCCAGCAGGCAGGGACAACTGAACACTGAAGCTTTCTTT.

This clonotype was counted a few times. The rearrangement uses TRBV5-1 and TRBJ2-7; TRBD2 matches 9 bases. CDR3 size: 15 residues. Germline V gene data show CDR1 as SGHRS and CDR2 as YFSETQ. The ends lost 5 bases at V and 6 bases at J; junction bases unmatched: 12. CDR3 protein: CASSEAGGLFGEQYF. CDR3 nucleotide sequence: TGCGCCAGCAGTGAAGCGGGGGGTCTCTTCGGCGAGCAGTACTTC.

The V gene is TRBV4-2, the J gene TRBJ1-4, with D maybe TRBD1 (5 bases). Per germline, CDR1 LGHNA and CDR2 YNFKEQ. This CDR3 is built from 17 residues. V was clipped by 4 bases and J by 0 bases, with 15 bases between them. CDR3 amino acids: CASSPGGEAATNEKLFF. The CDR3 DNA follows: TGTGCCAGCAGCCCGGGGGGGGAAGCTGCAACTAATGAAAAACTGTTTTTT.

This clonotype was detected a few times. The chain couples TRBV12-3 or TRBV12-4 to TRBJ2-7; the D gene is possibly TRBD2 (6 bases). This CDR3 is built from 15 residues. Trimming stripped 6 bases from V and 6 bases from J, with 21 bases between. As DNA, the CDR3 is TGTGCCAGCAGACCAGCTTCTAGAACAGCGGGCGAGCAGTACTTC. It yields the protein CASRPASRTAGEQYF.

This chain links TRBV18 with TRBJ2-1, with D possibly matching TRBD1 (5 bases). Germline CDR1 is KGHSH and CDR2 is LQKENI. V was pared by 8 bases and J by 1 base, with 12 bases between. This CDR3 comprises 14 residues. This chain's CDR3 is CASNGHQSYNEQFF. In nucleotides, the CDR3 is TGTGCCAGCAACGGACACCAATCCTACAATGAGCAGTTCTTC.

This clonotype has just a few counts. V is TRBV7-2 and J is TRBJ2-1, with D perhaps TRBD2 (6 bases). CDR3 length: 10 amino acids. The germline V gene encodes CDR1 SGHTA and CDR2 FQGNSA. V dropped 8 bases and J dropped 7 bases, with 6 bases sitting between them. The DNA for the CDR3 is TGTGCCAGCGGGGGGAATGAGCAGTTCTTC. Its protein is CASGGNEQFF. The full variable domain, with the rest looked up from reference TRBV7-2 and TRBJ2-1, is GAGVSQSPSNKVTEKGKDVELRCDPISGHTALYWYRQSLGQGLEFLIYFQGNSAPDKSGLPSDRFSAERTGGSVSTLTIQRTQQEDSAVYLCASGGNEQFFGPGTRLTVL.

The rearrangement uses TRBV5-5 and TRBJ2-1; D is uncertain. Trimming cost V 6 bases and J 0 bases, with 13 bases left between them. The germline V gene has CDR1 SGHKS and CDR2 YYEKEE (reference sequence). This CDR3 comprises 15 residues. This chain's CDR3 is CASNPTMSSYNEQFF. DNA of the CDR3: TGTGCCAGCAACCCGACGATGAGCTCCTACAATGAGCAGTTCTTC. The full variable domain, with the rest looked up from reference TRBV5-5 and TRBJ2-1, is DAGVTQSPTHLIKTRGQQVTLRCSPISGHKSVSWYQQVLGQGPQFIFQYYEKEERGRGNFPDRFSARQFPNYSSELNVNALLLGDSALYLCASNPTMSSYNEQFFGPGTRLTVL.

The V gene is TRBV29-1, the J gene TRBJ1-2; D unclear. The CDR3 runs to 14 residues. The germline gives CDR1 SQVTM, CDR2 ANQGSEA. Trimming removed 2 bases from V and 2 bases from J, with 12 bases in between. CDR3 coding DNA: TGCAGCGTTGAAACTTACGGGCCCAACTATGGCTACACCTTC. This gives the protein CSVETYGPNYGYTF.

This clonotype has a handful of counts. The chain couples TRBV12-3 or TRBV12-4 to TRBJ1-1; D gene ambiguous. Between the trimmed V and J ends, which lost 7 bases and 6 bases, there was a span of 18 bases. The CDR3 runs to 14 residues. CDR3: CASTRDSLGAEAFF. The DNA of the CDR3 is TGTGCCAGCACTAGAGACTCCCTCGGGGCTGAAGCTTTCTTT.

The table lists this clonotype with a few counts. V and J are TRBV7-2 and TRBJ1-4; tentative D call: TRBD1 (5 bases). From germline, CDR1 is SGHTA and CDR2 FQGNSA. The germline V and J ends were trimmed by 1 base and 8 bases, with 11 bases remaining between them. The CDR3 consists of 14 residues. The CDR3 here is CASSLGGVGEKLFF. CDR3 in DNA: TGTGCCAGCAGCTTAGGAGGGGTGGGCGAAAAACTGTTTTTT.

This clonotype was counted ten times or more. V usage is TRBV4-3 and J usage is TRBJ2-7, with 11 positions matching TRBD2. Germline V gene data show CDR1 as LGHNA and CDR2 as YSLEER. Trimming at V came to 0 bases and at J to 1 base, leaving 17 bases not matched to a gene. The CDR3 totals 21 residues. Here the CDR3 reads CASSQEPYSGRASLASYEQYF. For the CDR3, the DNA is TGCGCCAGCAGCCAAGAGCCCTATAGCGGGAGGGCCTCCCTAGCATCCTACGAGCAGTACTTC.

The chain has TRBV28 and TRBJ2-3, with TRBD1 as a possible D gene (5 bases). Trimming cost V 6 bases and J 4 bases, with 14 bases left between them. Germline-derived CDR1 and CDR2 are MDHEN and SYDVKM. The CDR3 runs 14 residues. CDR3 sequence reads: CASRTQGFADTQYF. CDR3 in DNA: TGTGCCAGCAGGACTCAGGGTTTTGCAGATACGCAGTATTTT.

The table lists this clonotype with a few counts. V gene TRBV20-1 combines with J gene TRBJ2-4; tentatively, D is TRBD2 (6 bases). CDR3 length: 13 residues. Trimming shortened V by 3 bases and J by 4 bases, and 10 bases separated the two germline ends. Germline lookup yields CDR1 DFQATT and CDR2 SNEGSKA (reference sequence). The CDR3 sequence: CSASPLAKNIQYF. In nucleotides, the CDR3 is TGCAGTGCTAGCCCACTAGCTAAAAACATTCAGTACTTC.

The chain employs TRBV5-1 and TRBJ1-4, with 7 positions matching TRBD1. The CDR3 runs 15 residues. J gave up 2 bases and V 5 bases, and 6 bases lay outside the gene matches. The V gene's germline CDR1 is SGHRS and CDR2 YFSETQ. The DNA for the CDR3 is TGCGCCAGCAGTCCGACAGGGTCTACTAATGAAAAACTGTTTTTT. This codes for CASSPTGSTNEKLFF.

This clonotype has a count of ten or more. The chain employs TRBV24-1 and TRBJ2-1; 8 bases map to TRBD2. J gave up 4 bases and V 8 bases, and 12 bases lay outside the gene matches. Germline-derived CDR1 and CDR2 are KGHDR and SFDVKD. The CDR3 consists of 16 residues. CDR3 bases: TGTGCCACCACGAGCGGGAGATCCGAGGGTTACAATGAGCAGTTCTTC. Translating it yields CATTSGRSEGYNEQFF.

This chain connects TRBV6-5 to TRBJ1-1; D is uncertain. CDR1 and CDR2 from the germline V gene are MNHEY and SVGAGI. V gave up 5 bases and J gave up 9 bases, with 19 bases separating them. The CDR3 sequence is 14 residues long. The CDR3 bases are TGTGCCAGCAGTCTCCGGGCGGACTTCCCCCAAGCTTTCTTT. Amino acid sequence: CASSLRADFPQAFF.

This clonotype was seen ten or more times. The chain joins TRBV7-2 to TRBJ2-3; 9 bases line up with TRBD2. The germline V gene has CDR1 SGHTA and CDR2 FQGNSA. The V segment lost 5 bases and the J segment 4 bases; nucleotides outside the gene matches: 10. The CDR3 is 16 residues long. CDR3 bases: TGTGCCAGCAGCCCGTTCGGGGGCGGGAGGGCAGATACGCAGTATTTT. Its protein product is CASSPFGGGRADTQYF.

V usage is TRBV7-2 and J usage is TRBJ2-1; 7 positions agree with TRBD1. Looked up from germline, CDR1 is SGHTA and CDR2 is FQGNSA. V shed 5 bases and J 8 bases; nucleotides not matched to a gene: 6. The CDR3 has 13 amino acids. The CDR3 nucleotides read TGTGCCAGCAGCCTCGACAGGGCGTATGAGCAGTTCTTC. Its protein is CASSLDRAYEQFF.

The chain uses TRBV20-1 and TRBJ2-3, with 10 bases lining up with TRBD2. The germline V gene has CDR1 DFQATT and CDR2 SNEGSKA (reference sequence). This CDR3 is built from 12 residues. The CDR3 loop is CRVAGGGDTQYF. CDR3 bases: TGCAGGGTAGCGGGGGGCGGCGATACGCAGTATTTT.

At least ten counts were recorded for this clonotype. V is TRBV27 and J is TRBJ2-7, with 9 bases lining up with TRBD2. This CDR3 spans 15 amino acids. The junction had 9 bases not matched to a gene; V was cut back by 6 bases and J by 3 bases. Germline V gene lookup returns CDR1 MNHEY and CDR2 SMNVEV (reference sequence). Written as DNA, the CDR3 is TGTGCCAGCAGAAGAGGGACTAGCTTAAACTACGAGCAGTACTTC. Its translation is CASRRGTSLNYEQYF.

This clonotype has only a few counts. The rearrangement links TRBV6-2 or TRBV6-3 to TRBJ1-1, with D maybe TRBD1 (5 bases). Per germline, CDR1 MNHEY and CDR2 SVGEGT. V was cut by 7 bases and J by 5 bases, with 8 bases left in between. CDR3 length: 11 residues. In nucleotides, the CDR3 is TGTGCCAGCATTCGACAGACTGAAGCTTTCTTT. It translates to CASIRQTEAFF.